The entry below describes one T cell receptor (beta chain). The specificity of this receptor is unknown. No clone much larger than this one lies a single base away; base qualities are absent. This beta chain came through as a stray read in a library set up for alpha chains, and its size says little. Libraries were built with 5' RACE. TCRdb lists the instrument as NextSeq 500. In the TCR library protocol, a unique molecular identifier was attached to each TCR cDNA molecule so that PCR and sequencing errors could be corrected. The paper's processing steps were these. TCR identification, UMI-based error correction and CDR3 extraction were all carried out with Decombinator tools. Expanded TCRs were defined as those above a frequency of 2 per 1,000, corresponding to the top 1% of the tumor frequency distribution. Each repertoire was subsampled 100 times to 5,000 TCRs, after which Renyi diversity was computed with the R vegan package. CDR3 similarity networks were built from amino acid triplet string-kernel similarity, with CDR3s being connected when pairwise similarity was above 0.82. TCRdb passed the public sequencing reads through fastp at Q25 and MiXCR, retaining productive beta sequences. A single entry per CDR3 protein holds the most common genes and DNA from its merged rows. These V and J calls derive from TCRdb rather than the authors' analysis. Counted in this sample were 4,500 to 6,500 distinct CDR3 sequences; almost 35% of them appeared once. Around 3.3% of the sample rests with the top ten.

This specimen's time point label, interpreted: sample taken at primary tumor resection. Whole RNA extracted from tumor and nontumor lung tissue, or from cryopreserved PBMC samples, was used for TCR sequencing without cell sorting. Samples were obtained from approximately 70 patients with early-stage, untreated non-small cell lung cancer from the lung TRACERx cohort. A patient was chosen for TCR sequencing only when enough RNA was available from at least two tumor regions. From its cysteine to its phenylalanine, the CDR3 spans 14 amino acids. This entry keeps only the CDR3 DNA: 42 bases, framed from base 1. Looking up the germline V gene yields CDR1 SGDLS and CDR2 YYNGEE. Germline trimming: 3 bases from V, 1 base from J; junction bases outside gene matches: 2. This entry is derived from a study of spatial heterogeneity in lung cancer (dated by TCRdb to between 2019 and 2020). As for the study more broadly: More beta-chain than alpha-chain transcripts were consistently detected, likely reflecting higher beta-chain transcript abundance. Both alpha and beta chains were TCR-sequenced in samples taken at surgery, namely 220 tumor regions, around 70 matched nontumor lung samples and about 52 PBMC samples. In non-small cell lung cancer, the study quantitatively compared TCR alpha and beta repertoires across several tumor regions, matched nontumor lung, and blood. TCR repertoire features were related to nonsynonymous mutation counts determined by whole-exome sequencing of tumor tissue. In the raw uncorrected reads, each unique combination of TCR and UMI appeared more than ten times on average. General conclusions and limits of the study: Additional single-cell paired TCR alpha and beta sequencing was considered necessary to confirm, at a functional level, the hypothesis that regional TCRs recognize regional mutations. Ubiquitous expanded tumor TCRs were detected in blood more often at tumor resection than at routine follow-up.

The clonotype originates from a female donor with early-stage non-small cell lung cancer. Sequenced material: PBMCs, taken at surgery. Recombination connected TRBV9 to TRBJ2-3, with 7 junctional bases fitting TRBD2. The CDR3 corresponds to CASSERGGTDTQYF. The nucleotide sequence is given as TGTGCCAGCAGCGAACGGGGGGGCACAGATACGCAGTATTTT.